This T cell receptor beta chain was found in a study of somatic mutations in cytotoxic T cells in rheumatoid arthritis. Whole-study findings and limits: With 60 or so patients examined, roughly eight had a largest CD8+ clone exceeding 20% of CD8+ cells. The study found no significant difference in CD8+ T-cell clonality between rheumatoid arthritis patients and age-matched healthy controls. No correction for multiple comparisons was applied to the slight TRBV07 underrepresentation in rheumatoid arthritis patients.

Clones were sequenced by immunoSEQ multiplex PCR, and TCRdb holds only the in-frame ones, with some missing. The profile shows more than 25,000 clones, roughly 69% of them singletons. Regarding this clone: Its antigen is as yet unknown.

CDR1 and CDR2 (germline): SGHVS, FNYEAQ. The CDR3 consists of 14 residues. V was shortened by 8 bases and J by 0 bases, with 10 bases between the two germline ends. The V call is TRBV7-6, the J call TRBJ2-2; D not certain. The material sequenced was CD8+ T cells sorted from blood. This TCR came from a woman aged 18-29 years in good health. CDR3 sequence: CASGPTANTGELFF. In DNA form, the CDR3 reads TGTGCCAGCGGCCCGACTGCGAACACCGGGGAGCTGTTTTTT.